These 15 T cell receptor beta chains were sequenced from one sample in a study of T-cell reconstitution after alpha-beta-depleted transplantation in children. Preparation of the TCRbeta library used unique molecular identifiers. From the PCR reads, TCRdb called clonotypes with MiXCR, one entry per CDR3 protein. The sample has hundreds of thousands of distinct CDR3 sequences, around 12% seen once. The source material was PBMCs from the stem cell graft donor, sampled from the stem cell graft. The receptor source for this set is a human donor who donated a stem cell graft to a child with acute lymphoblastic leukemia.

On this clonotype: A clone one base away is much larger, so this may be a read error. This chain connects TRBV18 to TRBJ2-1; 11 nucleotides align to TRBD2. V lost 5 bases, J lost 8 bases, and 11 bases stayed unmatched. Germline CDR1 is KGHSH and CDR2 is LQKENI. The CDR3 runs to 16 residues. DNA for the CDR3: TGTGCCAGCTCAACCCCGACTAGCGGGATGTCAGATGAGCAGTTCTTC. Translation gives CASSTPTSGMSDEQFF. The full variable domain, with the rest looked up from reference TRBV18 and TRBJ2-1, is NAGVMQNPRHLVRRRGQEARLRCSPMKGHSHVYWYRQLPEEGLKFMVYLQKENIIDESGMPKERFSAEFPKEGPSILRIQQVVRGDSAAYFCASSTPTSGMSDEQFFGPGTRLTVL.

This clonotype showed up just a few times. One end of the junction fails to match germline, which may point to a read error. The chain couples TRBV2 to TRBJ2-4; the match to TRBD1 covers 7 bases. CDR1 is SNHLY, CDR2 FYNNEI, per germline. This CDR3 spans 15 amino acids. The CDR3 nucleotides are TGTGCCATCCTTGAAGGGGGACAGCACAAAAACAGTCAGTACTTC. Translated: CAILEGGQHKNSQYF. Together with reference TRBV2 and TRBJ2-4, the CDR3 gives the full variable domain: EPEVTQTPSHQVTQMGQEVILRCVPISNHLYFYWYRQILGQKVEFLVSFYNNEISEKSEIFDDQFSVERPDGSNFTLKIRSTKLEDSAMYFCAILEGGQHKNSQYFGAGTRLSVL.

The chain recombines TRBV4-1 with TRBJ1-6; D is ambiguous. Germline V lookup: CDR1 MGHRA, CDR2 YSYEKL. This CDR3 spans 13 amino acids. V was cut by 4 bases and J by 8 bases, with 9 bases left in between. CDR3 in amino acids: CASSRQVDSPLHF. CDR3 DNA sequence: TGCGCCAGCAGCCGGCAGGTCGATTCACCCCTCCACTTT.

This chain uses TRBV18 with TRBJ1-2; TRBD1 might be the D (6 bases). Trimming shortened V by 2 bases and J by 5 bases, and 18 bases separated the two germline ends. CDR1 and CDR2 from the germline V gene are KGHSH and LQKENI. The CDR3 extends over 16 amino acids. The CDR3 is CASSPNIPGHQYGYTF. CDR3 nucleotides: TGTGCCAGCTCACCAAACATCCCGGGACATCAATATGGCTACACCTTC.

A note on this clonotype: One junction end does not reproduce the germline sequence, and a read error may be involved. The chain couples TRBV28 to TRBJ2-2, with D possibly being TRBD1 or TRBD2 (5 bases each). Germline lookup yields CDR1 MDHEN and CDR2 SYDVKM. This CDR3 contains 15 residues. The DNA for the CDR3 is TGTGCCAGCAGTTCCGGTCAGTTGAACACCGGGGACCTGTTTTTT. Residues: CASSSGQLNTGDLFF.

This clonotype was counted at least ten times. The rearrangement joins TRBV20-1 to TRBJ2-7; 8 bases fit TRBD2. This CDR3 has 13 amino acids. V shed 6 bases and J 6 bases; nucleotides not matched to a gene: 10. CDR1 and CDR2 (germline): DFQATT, SNEGSKA (reference sequence). DNA for the CDR3: TGCAGTGCCGAGGCAGCGGGGGCCCCCGAGCAGTACTTC. Its translation is CSAEAAGAPEQYF.

This clonotype has a count of ten or more. The CDR3 DNA is TGTGCCAGTAGTATAGTTCCAGGGGAGGACACTGAAGCTTTCTTT. It yields the protein CASSIVPGEDTEAFF. The V gene is TRBV19, the J gene TRBJ1-1; D is possibly TRBD1 (6 bases). V dropped 1 base and J dropped 3 bases, with 12 bases sitting between them. The CDR3 has 15 residues. The germline V gene encodes CDR1 LNHDA and CDR2 SQIVND (reference sequence).

Points on this clonotype: No conserved phenylalanine or tryptophan ends this CDR3, so it is likely a read error. The chain has TRBV6-1 and TRBJ2-7; possible D gene TRBD1, 5 bases. The CDR3 has 15 amino acids. Germline V CDR1 and CDR2: MNHNS, SASEGT. V shed 6 bases and J shed 6 bases, with 21 bases lying between them. The CDR3 sequence: CASSPATGRKSEQYS. The CDR3 DNA reads TGTGCCAGCAGCCCGGCTACAGGTAGGAAAAGCGAGCAGTACTCC.

This CDR3 reads CASSYSTEGSYNEQFF. The CDR3 DNA follows: TGTGCCAGCAGTTACTCGACGGAAGGTTCCTACAATGAGCAGTTCTTC. The chain recombines TRBV6-2 or TRBV6-3 with TRBJ2-1; no clear D gene. The ends were cut back, 0 bases at V and 1 base at J, with 10 bases in the middle. This CDR3 contains 16 residues. Germline lookup yields CDR1 MNHEY and CDR2 SVGEGT.

This clonotype has a count of ten or more. The rearrangement uses TRBV5-1 and TRBJ2-7, with 7 nucleotides matching TRBD1. There are 15 residues in the CDR3. V shed 0 bases and J 5 bases; nucleotides not matched to a gene: 8. Germline CDR1 SGHRS, CDR2 YFSETQ. The CDR3 sequence: CASSLGAGGVHEQYF. DNA of the CDR3: TGCGCCAGCAGCTTGGGGGCAGGGGGAGTCCACGAGCAGTACTTC. The full variable domain, rest sourced from reference TRBV5-1 and TRBJ2-7, is KAGVTQTPRYLIKTRGQQVTLSCSPISGHRSVSWYQQTPGQGLQFLFEYFSETQRNKGNFPGRFSGRQFSNSRSEMNVSTLELGDSALYLCASSLGAGGVHEQYFGPGTRLTVT.

The table lists this clonotype with many counts. The chain joins TRBV20-1 to TRBJ1-2; D uncertain. Trimming stripped 6 bases from V and 8 bases from J, with 16 bases between. Looked up from germline, CDR1 is DFQATT and CDR2 is SNEGSKA (reference sequence). The CDR3 spans 12 residues. The CDR3 spells CSARSSLVGYTF. The CDR3 region has the DNA TGCAGTGCGAGATCCTCGTTGGTGGGCTACACCTTC.

Many counts were recorded for this clonotype. The rearrangement links TRBV12-3 or TRBV12-4 to TRBJ2-1; D gene ambiguous. With 8 bases removed from V and 9 bases from J, the gap between germline ends came to 5 bases. CDR3 length equals 9 residues. The CDR3 DNA reads as TGTGCCAGCGGGATTGAGCAGTTCTTC. As protein: CASGIEQFF.

This clonotype came up many times. The chain recombines TRBV10-3 with TRBJ2-5; TRBD1 or TRBD2 may be the D gene (5 bases each). Germline CDR1 and CDR2: ENHRY and SYGVKD. V was clipped by 10 bases and J by 4 bases, with 16 bases between them. The CDR3 length is 13 residues. CDR3 DNA sequence: TGTGCCACCGCCGCCACTAGGGGAGAGACCCAGTACTTC. This sequence encodes CATAATRGETQYF.

This clonotype appeared many times. CDR3 loop: CSARSPGQGAVDEQFF. CDR3 sequence (DNA): TGCAGTGCTAGATCCCCCGGGCAGGGGGCGGTCGATGAGCAGTTCTTC. The rearrangement uses TRBV20-1 and TRBJ2-1; 8 bases align to TRBD1. The CDR3 extends over 16 amino acids. The germline CDR1 and CDR2 sequences are DFQATT and SNEGSKA (reference sequence). After removal of 2 bases from V and 8 bases from J, the junction contained 14 bases not matched to a gene.

This clonotype was seen a few times. V usage is TRBV7-8 and J usage is TRBJ2-2; D not resolved. From germline, CDR1 is SGHVS and CDR2 FQNEAQ. V shed 4 bases and J shed 4 bases, with 13 bases lying between them. This CDR3 spans 15 amino acids. The CDR3 DNA is TGTGCCAGCAGCTCGAATAGTGGGTCCACCGGGGAGCTGTTTTTT. It codes for CASSSNSGSTGELFF.